The entry below describes one T cell receptor (beta chain). At the DNA level, this CDR3 is encoded by other sequences in the same sample as well. The entry originates in a study of shared clonotypes between healthy human individuals. Repertoires were generated with immunoSEQ multiplex PCR, while TCRdb's copy carries only in-frame clones and drops some. Of some 2,000,000 clones listed, 90% to 97% were seen once; the top ten hold over 0.1%. The clonotype originates from a man between 18 and 35 years old in good health. Sequenced sample: naive CD4+ T cells sorted from blood. Noted subset: CD45RA+ positively selected.

CDR3 bases: TGTGCCTGGAGTGTAAGCGGGGGCACTGAAGCTTTCTTT. Translation: CAWSVSGGTEAFF. The V and J genes are TRBV30 and TRBJ1-1; D is perhaps TRBD1 (5 bases). This CDR3 has 13 residues. V was shortened by 0 bases and J by 4 bases, with 9 bases between the two germline ends. Germline-derived CDR1 and CDR2 are GTSNPN and SVGIG (reference sequence).